The 14 T cell receptor beta chains given below trace back to one sample, sequenced in a study of T cell changes during pregnancy in multiple sclerosis. Sequenced by immunoSEQ multiplex PCR; TCRdb stores in-frame clones only, minus some. The data show about 40,000 clones, with 90% to 95% seen just once and over 6.5% held by the top ten. The specimen was CD8+ T cells from peripheral blood mononuclear cells, collected before pregnancy. Receptor source: a female donor with multiple sclerosis, enrolled in a pregnancy study.

The chain couples TRBV28 to TRBJ2-7; perhaps TRBD2 as D (7 bases). The CDR3 is 14 amino acids. Per germline, CDR1 MDHEN and CDR2 SYDVKM. V lost 3 bases and J 5 bases, leaving 14 bases between the germline ends. CDR3 in amino acids: CASSLAGGGHEQYF. As DNA, the CDR3 is TGTGCCAGCAGTTTGGCCGGCGGGGGCCACGAGCAGTACTTC. Complete variable domain (other parts from reference TRBV28 and TRBJ2-7): DVKVTQSSRYLVKRTGEKVFLECVQDMDHENMFWYRQDPGLGLRLIYFSYDVKMKEKGDIPEGYSVSREKKERFSLILESASTNQTSMYLCASSLAGGGHEQYFGPGTRLTVT.

The chain recombines TRBV7-3 with TRBJ2-1; 7 bases are a match to TRBD2. The CDR3 is 14 residues long. CDR1 SGHTA and CDR2 FQGTGA come from the germline V gene. V gave up 5 bases and J gave up 9 bases; unmatched junction bases: 10. CDR3 residues: CASSPMGPGGEQFF. In DNA form, the CDR3 reads TGTGCCAGCAGCCCCATGGGTCCGGGGGGTGAGCAGTTCTTC.

CDR3 in amino acids: CASRLAGGPDTQYF. The CDR3 bases are TGTGCCAGCAGACTAGCGGGAGGGCCCGATACGCAGTATTTT. V gene TRBV27 combines with J gene TRBJ2-3; TRBD2 agrees at 13 bases. The CDR3 spans 14 residues. Germline lookup yields CDR1 MNHEY and CDR2 SMNVEV (reference sequence). The V segment lost 6 bases and the J segment 6 bases; nucleotides outside the gene matches: 3.

The rearrangement joins TRBV28 to TRBJ1-2; 8 bases align to TRBD1. This CDR3 contains 15 residues. Germline V gene lookup returns CDR1 MDHEN and CDR2 SYDVKM. J gave up 11 bases and V 5 bases, and 16 bases lay outside the gene matches. The CDR3 loop is CASSPQWQGAWVYTF. The CDR3 nucleotides are TGTGCCAGCAGTCCCCAATGGCAGGGGGCCTGGGTTTACACCTTC.

The V gene is TRBV2, the J gene TRBJ1-5, with 8 positions matching TRBD1. The germline CDR1 and CDR2 sequences are SNHLY and FYNNEI. CDR3 length equals 17 residues. With V trimmed by 6 bases and J by 4 bases, 14 bases remained unmatched. The CDR3 is CASSPPIRDRHNQPQHF. The CDR3 nucleotides are TGTGCCAGCAGCCCACCGATTAGGGACAGGCATAATCAGCCCCAGCATTTT.

The chain joins TRBV10-1 to TRBJ2-2, with a tentative D call TRBD2 (5 bases). Trimming shortened V by 0 bases and J by 1 base, and 15 bases separated the two germline ends. In germline, CDR1 is WNHNN, CDR2 SYGVQD (reference sequence). The CDR3 length is 18 residues. CDR3 residues: CASSESTPAEENTGELFF. CDR3 coding DNA: TGCGCCAGCAGTGAGTCGACCCCAGCGGAAGAGAACACCGGGGAGCTGTTTTTT.

The chain couples TRBV28 to TRBJ2-7; D uncertain. There are 14 residues in the CDR3. Germline V gene lookup returns CDR1 MDHEN and CDR2 SYDVKM. The V end was cut by 1 base, the J end by 0 bases, with 7 bases between. The CDR3 sequence is CASSLSLNSYEQYF. CDR3 in DNA: TGTGCCAGCAGTTTATCTCTAAACTCCTACGAGCAGTACTTC.

This clone appeared a single time. This rearrangement joins TRBV6-1 to TRBJ2-1; a possible D gene is TRBD2 (6 bases). This CDR3 has 13 amino acids. Germline CDR1 is MNHNS and CDR2 is SASEGT. V lost 3 bases, J lost 8 bases, and 11 bases lay in between. The CDR3 nucleotides read TGTGCCAGCAGTGAGACTAGTTTGCATGAGCAGTTCTTC. It codes for CASSETSLHEQFF.

This chain links TRBV4-1 with TRBJ1-5, with no clear D. CDR1 and CDR2 from the germline V gene are MGHRA and YSYEKL. This CDR3 is built from 17 residues. V was shortened by 0 bases and J by 4 bases, with 16 bases between the two germline ends. The CDR3 bases are TGCGCCAGCAGCCAAGATTTTACCGCGGGTTGGAATCAGCCCCAGCATTTT. It yields the protein CASSQDFTAGWNQPQHF.

J is TRBJ2-7 and V is TRBV5-4; TRBD2 matches at 8 bases. Germline V gives CDR1 SGHNT, CDR2 YYREEE (reference sequence). CDR3 length: 15 residues. V was pared by 4 bases and J by 1 base, with 7 bases of the junction left unmatched. The CDR3 loop is CASSISGTSSYEQYF. CDR3 in DNA: TGTGCCAGCAGCATTAGCGGGACATCTTCCTACGAGCAGTACTTC.

The CDR3 region has the DNA TGTGCCAGCAGTGACCTAGGGGGTTCCTCCTACGAGCAGTACTTC. Protein product: CASSDLGGSSYEQYF. The V gene is TRBV6-1, the J gene TRBJ2-7, with D perhaps matching TRBD1 (6 bases). The V gene lost 3 bases and the J gene lost 0 bases, with 12 bases spanning the gap. This CDR3 spans 15 amino acids. Germline CDR1 reads MNHNS; CDR2 reads SASEGT.

The chain links TRBV13 to TRBJ2-3; TRBD2 matches 8 bases. The CDR3 extends over 14 amino acids. Unmatched junction bases numbered 11, after V lost 11 bases and J lost 4 bases. From germline, CDR1 is PRHDT and CDR2 FYEKMQ (reference sequence). The chain's CDR3 is CASHGSGSADTQYF. As DNA, the CDR3 is TGTGCCTCCCACGGCAGCGGGAGCGCAGATACGCAGTATTTT.

The rearrangement joins TRBV28 to TRBJ2-7; 7 bases agree with TRBD2. The CDR3 is 15 residues long. CDR1 and CDR2 from the germline V gene are MDHEN and SYDVKM. V lost 1 base, J lost 6 bases, and 9 bases stayed unmatched. The CDR3 coding sequence is TGTGCCAGCAGTTTATCGACTAGCCTACCAGGCGAGCAGTACTTC. It specifies CASSLSTSLPGEQYF.

This clone has only a few counts. The chain carries TRBV6-5 and TRBJ1-1, with no clear D. CDR1 and CDR2 (germline): MNHEY, SVGAGI. The CDR3 covers 16 residues. V lost 2 bases to trimming and J lost 2 bases, with 15 bases between them. CDR3 sequence (DNA): TGTGCCAGCAGTTACCGGTTTTTACGGGTAAACACTGAAGCTTTCTTT. As protein: CASSYRFLRVNTEAFF.